A selection of T cell receptor beta chains follows, all from one sample in a study of shared clonotypes between healthy human individuals. Measured with immunoSEQ multiplex PCR; TCRdb has only the in-frame clones, and not every one. The repertoire has roughly 2.4 million clones, approximately 94% of them found once; the top ten carry over 0.1%. Sequenced input: naive CD4+ T cells sorted from blood. These receptors were taken from a man younger than 30 in good health. CDR3s include the opening cysteine and the closing phenylalanine or tryptophan. The D gene is left open where the match is weak. The size entry is marked missing in some rows and otherwise reads once, few, many or a size class.

J gene: TRBJ2-7; D gene: NA; clone size: NA; V gene: TRBV10-3; CDR3 DNA: TGTGCCATCATGGACCCCCACGGGAGAGAGCAGTACTTC; CDR3 protein: CAIMDPHGREQYF
J gene: TRBJ2-7; D gene: TRBD1; clone size: NA; V gene: TRBV28; CDR3 DNA: TGTGCCAGCATTACCCGGGGACAGTCCTACGAGCAGTACTTC; CDR3 protein: CASITRGQSYEQYF
J gene: TRBJ2-5; D gene: NA; clone size: NA; V gene: TRBV2; CDR3 DNA: TGTGCCAGCAGTGAAGCGCTTGGGGGGATGGGTGAGACCCAGTACTTC; CDR3 protein: CASSEALGGMGETQYF
J gene: TRBJ1-6; D gene: TRBD1; clone size: NA; V gene: TRBV5-1; CDR3 DNA: TGCGCCAGCAGCCCGGCCCCCGGACAGGCGTTTAATTCACCCCTCCACTTT; CDR3 protein: CASSPAPGQAFNSPLHF
J gene: TRBJ1-4; D gene: NA; clone size: NA; V gene: TRBV5-1; CDR3 DNA: TGCGCCAGCTCACTCGGGGAGGGGATAGGTGAAAAACTGTTTTTT; CDR3 protein: CASSLGEGIGEKLFF
J gene: TRBJ1-2; D gene: TRBD1; clone size: NA; V gene: TRBV13; CDR3 DNA: TGTGCCAGCAGCTGGAGGACAGGCGACAATAACTATGGCTACACCTTC; CDR3 protein: CASSWRTGDNNYGYTF
J gene: TRBJ1-2; D gene: NA; clone size: NA; V gene: TRBV5-1; CDR3 DNA: TGCGCCAGCAGCTCCATTTCTGGCAGGGCCTACACCTTC; CDR3 protein: CASSSISGRAYTF
J gene: TRBJ2-2; D gene: NA; clone size: NA; V gene: TRBV13; CDR3 DNA: TGTGCCAGCAGCTTAGGCTTGTCAAACACCGGGGAGCTGTTTTTT; CDR3 protein: CASSLGLSNTGELFF
J gene: TRBJ2-3; D gene: NA; clone size: NA; V gene: TRBV2; CDR3 DNA: TGTGCCAGCAGTGAAGGGTGGGGCACAGATACGCAGTATTTT; CDR3 protein: CASSEGWGTDTQYF
J gene: TRBJ2-3; D gene: TRBD1; clone size: NA; V gene: TRBV5-4; CDR3 DNA: TGTGCCAGCAGCGTCGGACAGGGCCGGGCGGGGGATACGCAGTATTTT; CDR3 protein: CASSVGQGRAGDTQYF
J gene: TRBJ1-6; D gene: TRBD1; clone size: NA; V gene: TRBV5-1; CDR3 DNA: TGCGCCAGCAGCTGGGAACAGGGGGCAAATTCACCCCTCCACTTT; CDR3 protein: CASSWEQGANSPLHF
J gene: TRBJ2-7; D gene: TRBD1; clone size: NA; V gene: TRBV18; CDR3 DNA: TGTGCCAGCTCACCGGGACAGGAATCCTACGAGCAGTACTTC; CDR3 protein: CASSPGQESYEQYF
J gene: TRBJ2-7; D gene: NA; clone size: NA; V gene: TRBV5-4; CDR3 DNA: TGTGCCAGCACCTCTCGGACAGCATCTACCTACGAGCAGTACTTC; CDR3 protein: CASTSRTASTYEQYF
J gene: TRBJ1-3; D gene: NA; clone size: NA; V gene: TRBV18; CDR3 DNA: TGTGCCAGCTCACCATGGTCGGCAGGCCCTAACTCTGGAAACACCATATATTTT; CDR3 protein: CASSPWSAGPNSGNTIYF
J gene: TRBJ1-6; D gene: NA; clone size: NA; V gene: TRBV10-3; CDR3 DNA: TGTGCCATCAGTGACGGAGGGAGCTCCTATAATTCACCCCTCCACTTT; CDR3 protein: CAISDGGSSYNSPLHF
J gene: TRBJ2-3; D gene: TRBD2; clone size: few; V gene: TRBV4-2; CDR3 DNA: TGTGCCAGCAGCCGCTCACTAGCGGGATTTGATACGCAGTATTTT; CDR3 protein: CASSRSLAGFDTQYF
J gene: TRBJ1-1; D gene: TRBD1; clone size: NA; V gene: TRBV5-1; CDR3 DNA: TGCGCCAGCAGCTTGACAGGGGGCTCCCTGAACACTGAAGCTTTCTTT; CDR3 protein: CASSLTGGSLNTEAFF
J gene: TRBJ2-2; D gene: NA; clone size: NA; V gene: TRBV6-1; CDR3 DNA: TGTGCCAGCAACGCCGGGGCCAGGGGCACCGGGGAGCTGTTTTTT; CDR3 protein: CASNAGARGTGELFF
J gene: TRBJ1-6; D gene: NA; clone size: NA; V gene: TRBV7-9; CDR3 DNA: TGTGCCAGCAGCTCCGGGACCCTTGTATATAATTCACCCCTCCACTTT; CDR3 protein: CASSSGTLVYNSPLHF
J gene: TRBJ1-1; D gene: NA; clone size: NA; V gene: TRBV5-6; CDR3 DNA: TGTGCCAGCAGCTTAGACACTGGGGGGAACACTGAAGCTTTCTTT; CDR3 protein: CASSLDTGGNTEAFF
J gene: TRBJ2-5; D gene: NA; clone size: NA; V gene: TRBV29-1; CDR3 DNA: TGCAGCGTTGGGCGGGTTGAGACCCAGTACTTC; CDR3 protein: CSVGRVETQYF
J gene: TRBJ1-5; D gene: TRBD1; clone size: NA; V gene: TRBV4-2; CDR3 DNA: TGTGCCAGCAGCCAAGAGACAGGGACCAATCAGCCCCAGCATTTT; CDR3 protein: CASSQETGTNQPQHF
J gene: TRBJ1-4; D gene: NA; clone size: NA; V gene: TRBV30; CDR3 DNA: TGTGCCTGGAGTTGGCAACGGGCAGCTAATGAAAAACTGTTTTTT; CDR3 protein: CAWSWQRAANEKLFF
J gene: TRBJ2-1; D gene: NA; clone size: NA; V gene: TRBV6-5; CDR3 DNA: TGTGCCAGCAGTTCCCCAGGACAGAACTACAATGAGCAGTTCTTC; CDR3 protein: CASSSPGQNYNEQFF
J gene: TRBJ1-2; D gene: TRBD1; clone size: NA; V gene: TRBV25-1; CDR3 DNA: TGTGCCAGCAGTGCTATGGACAGGGGGCTCGGTGGCTACACCTTC; CDR3 protein: CASSAMDRGLGGYTF
J gene: TRBJ2-2; D gene: NA; clone size: NA; V gene: TRBV28; CDR3 DNA: TGTGCCAGCAGTTTGGACCAAAGAGGGGGCGGGGAGCTGTTTTTT; CDR3 protein: CASSLDQRGGGELFF
J gene: TRBJ1-5; D gene: NA; clone size: NA; V gene: TRBV28; CDR3 DNA: TGTGCCAGCAGTTCCGGACAGCTGAATCAGCCCCAGCATTTT; CDR3 protein: CASSSGQLNQPQHF
J gene: TRBJ2-1; D gene: TRBD2; clone size: NA; V gene: TRBV28; CDR3 DNA: TGTGCCAGCAGTTTAATGGGGAGGGACAATGAGCAGTTCTTC; CDR3 protein: CASSLMGRDNEQFF
J gene: TRBJ2-3; D gene: NA; clone size: NA; V gene: TRBV7-2; CDR3 DNA: TGTGCCAGCAGCTTAGTAGCGAACACAGATACGCAGTATTTT; CDR3 protein: CASSLVANTDTQYF
J gene: TRBJ2-7; D gene: NA; clone size: NA; V gene: TRBV18; CDR3 DNA: TGTGCCAGCTCACCAGGGCTCTCTTCCTACGAGCAGTACTTC; CDR3 protein: CASSPGLSSYEQYF
J gene: TRBJ1-1; D gene: NA; clone size: NA; V gene: TRBV4-1; CDR3 DNA: TGCGCCTCGGACACTGAAGCTTTCTTT; CDR3 protein: CASDTEAFF
J gene: TRBJ2-7; D gene: NA; clone size: NA; V gene: TRBV30; CDR3 DNA: TGTGCCTGGAGCACCCCGGGGGAGCAGTACTTC; CDR3 protein: CAWSTPGEQYF
J gene: TRBJ1-5; D gene: NA; clone size: NA; V gene: TRBV7-8; CDR3 DNA: TGTGCCAGCAGCTTAGGAGACAGTAGCAATCAGCCCCAGCATTTT; CDR3 protein: CASSLGDSSNQPQHF
J gene: TRBJ1-1; D gene: TRBD1; clone size: NA; V gene: TRBV5-1; CDR3 DNA: TGCGCCAGCAGCTTGGCCGGGACAGAGAACACTGAAGCTTTCTTT; CDR3 protein: CASSLAGTENTEAFF
J gene: TRBJ2-5; D gene: NA; clone size: NA; V gene: TRBV6-6; CDR3 DNA: TGTGCCGGTCGGGGTAATAAGCAGGGAGAGACCCAGTACTTC; CDR3 protein: CAGRGNKQGETQYF
J gene: TRBJ2-5; D gene: TRBD1; clone size: NA; V gene: TRBV5-1; CDR3 DNA: TGCGCCAGCACACCTGGACAGGGGTTGGAGACCCAGTACTTC; CDR3 protein: CASTPGQGLETQYF
J gene: TRBJ2-3; D gene: TRBD2; clone size: NA; V gene: TRBV4-3; CDR3 DNA: TGCGCCAGCAGCCAGAACCCTAGCGGGAGCACAGATACGCAGTATTTT; CDR3 protein: CASSQNPSGSTDTQYF
J gene: TRBJ2-3; D gene: NA; clone size: NA; V gene: TRBV19; CDR3 DNA: TGTGCCAGTAGGGAGGGGGGCGCGAGCACAGATACGCAGTATTTT; CDR3 protein: CASREGGASTDTQYF
J gene: TRBJ1-4; D gene: TRBD1; clone size: once; V gene: TRBV30; CDR3 DNA: TGTGCCTGGAGTGTACAAAGGACAGGGGCTCCCCTCGGTGAAAAACTGTTTTTT; CDR3 protein: CAWSVQRTGAPLGEKLFF
J gene: TRBJ1-2; D gene: NA; clone size: once; V gene: TRBV18; CDR3 DNA: TGTGCCAGCTCACCACCATCAGCTTACTATGGCTACACCTTC; CDR3 protein: CASSPPSAYYGYTF
J gene: TRBJ2-7; D gene: TRBD1; clone size: NA; V gene: TRBV27; CDR3 DNA: TGTGCCAGCAGTTTAAGGTGGGGGCAGGGGGTTTTCTACGAGCAGTACTTC; CDR3 protein: CASSLRWGQGVFYEQYF
J gene: TRBJ2-3; D gene: TRBD1; clone size: NA; V gene: TRBV5-1; CDR3 DNA: TGCGCCAGCCATCGACAGGGGACAGATACGCAGTATTTT; CDR3 protein: CASHRQGTDTQYF
J gene: TRBJ2-2; D gene: NA; clone size: NA; V gene: TRBV30; CDR3 DNA: TGTGCCTGGAGTGTACTCAGGGGGGCCGGGGAGCTGTTTTTT; CDR3 protein: CAWSVLRGAGELFF
J gene: TRBJ2-7; D gene: NA; clone size: NA; V gene: TRBV5-6; CDR3 DNA: TGTGCCAGCAGCTCATGGACCTACGAGCAGTACTTC; CDR3 protein: CASSSWTYEQYF
J gene: TRBJ2-1; D gene: TRBD2; clone size: NA; V gene: TRBV29-1; CDR3 DNA: TGCAGCGTTGGCGGGGGGGATCGGAATGAGCAGTTCTTC; CDR3 protein: CSVGGGDRNEQFF
J gene: TRBJ2-3; D gene: TRBD1; clone size: NA; V gene: TRBV6-4; CDR3 DNA: TGTGCCAGCAGTGCCCAGGGGGGCACAGATACGCAGTATTTT; CDR3 protein: CASSAQGGTDTQYF
J gene: TRBJ2-4; D gene: NA; clone size: NA; V gene: TRBV25-1; CDR3 DNA: TGTGCCAGCAGCGCTAATGGAGCGGGCAAAAACATTCAGTACTTC; CDR3 protein: CASSANGAGKNIQYF
J gene: TRBJ1-3; D gene: NA; clone size: once; V gene: TRBV4-1; CDR3 DNA: TGCGCCAGCAGCCAAGCGATTACCCAGGGATCTGGAAACACCATATATTTT; CDR3 protein: CASSQAITQGSGNTIYF
J gene: TRBJ2-3; D gene: TRBD1; clone size: NA; V gene: TRBV6-5; CDR3 DNA: TGTGCCAGCCTTAGGACAGGGAGGTCAGATACGCAGTATTTT; CDR3 protein: CASLRTGRSDTQYF
J gene: TRBJ1-5; D gene: NA; clone size: NA; V gene: TRBV19; CDR3 DNA: TGTGCCAGTAGTATAGAAAGCAATCAGCCCCAGCATTTT; CDR3 protein: CASSIESNQPQHF
J gene: TRBJ2-3; D gene: NA; clone size: NA; V gene: TRBV7-2; CDR3 DNA: TGTGCCAGCAGCCTCACCCGAGATACGCAGTATTTT; CDR3 protein: CASSLTRDTQYF
J gene: TRBJ2-5; D gene: NA; clone size: NA; V gene: TRBV2; CDR3 DNA: TGTGCCAGCAGTGAAACTACTAGGGGCAAAGAGACCCAGTACTTC; CDR3 protein: CASSETTRGKETQYF
J gene: TRBJ1-1; D gene: NA; clone size: NA; V gene: TRBV18; CDR3 DNA: TGTGCCAGCTCACAGACTCCCGGGATGAACACTGAAGCTTTCTTT; CDR3 protein: CASSQTPGMNTEAFF
J gene: TRBJ2-6; D gene: NA; clone size: NA; V gene: TRBV6-1; CDR3 DNA: TGTGCCAGCAGGGAAGGGTCCAGCTCTGGGGCCAACGTCCTGACTTTC; CDR3 protein: CASREGSSSGANVLTF
J gene: TRBJ1-2; D gene: NA; clone size: NA; V gene: TRBV30; CDR3 DNA: TGTGCCTGGAGTGTACGACGGAACTATGGCTACACCTTC; CDR3 protein: CAWSVRRNYGYTF
J gene: TRBJ2-2; D gene: NA; clone size: NA; V gene: TRBV12-5; CDR3 DNA: TGTGCTAGTGGTTTGGTACTTGACAGCCTCTGGATCCCCGGGGAGCTGTTTTTT; CDR3 protein: CASGLVLDSLWIPGELFF
J gene: TRBJ1-1; D gene: TRBD1; clone size: NA; V gene: TRBV6-6; CDR3 DNA: TGTGCCAGCAGTTACGCCGGACAGGGCTTGAACACTGAAGCTTTCTTT; CDR3 protein: CASSYAGQGLNTEAFF
J gene: TRBJ2-7; D gene: NA; clone size: NA; V gene: TRBV2; CDR3 DNA: TGTGCCAGCAGGGGGGAGACTGCATCCTACGAGCAGTACTTC; CDR3 protein: CASRGETASYEQYF